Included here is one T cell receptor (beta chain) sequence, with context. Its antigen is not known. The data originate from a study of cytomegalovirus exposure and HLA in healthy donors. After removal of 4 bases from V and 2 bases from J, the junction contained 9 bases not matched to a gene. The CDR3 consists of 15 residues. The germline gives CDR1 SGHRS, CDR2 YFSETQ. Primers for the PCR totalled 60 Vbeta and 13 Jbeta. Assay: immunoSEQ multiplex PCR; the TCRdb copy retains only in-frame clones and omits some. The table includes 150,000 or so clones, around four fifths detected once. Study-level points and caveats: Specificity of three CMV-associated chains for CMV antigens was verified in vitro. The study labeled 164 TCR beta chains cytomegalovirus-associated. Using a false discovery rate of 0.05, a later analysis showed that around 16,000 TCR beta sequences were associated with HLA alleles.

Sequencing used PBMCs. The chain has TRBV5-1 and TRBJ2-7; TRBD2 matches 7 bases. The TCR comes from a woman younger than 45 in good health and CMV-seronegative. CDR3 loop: CASSLGGGEAYEQYF. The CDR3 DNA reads TGCGCCAGCAGCCTCGGTGGGGGGGAGGCCTACGAGCAGTACTTC.